These 13 T cell receptor beta chains were all obtained from the same sample, sequenced in a study of cytotoxic CD8 clonotypes in ibrutinib-treated CLL. Sequencing used immunoSEQ multiplex PCR; TCRdb keeps in-frame clones, though not all of them. The data show 5,500 or so clones, about three quarters seen once. The sample consisted of PBMCs, taken before ibrutinib treatment. The origin of the receptors is a human donor with chronic lymphocytic leukemia.

This clone was detected a few times. The genes are TRBV4-2 and TRBJ2-7; unclear D gene. The CDR3 extends over 11 amino acids. With 3 bases removed from V and 5 bases from J, the gap between germline ends came to 5 bases. In germline, CDR1 is LGHNA, CDR2 YNFKEQ. The CDR3 region has the DNA TGTGCCAGCAGCCATGGGGACGAGCAGTACTTC. Residues: CASSHGDEQYF.

The chain is built from TRBV27 and TRBJ1-1; D is unresolved. V lost 3 bases and J lost 5, with 13 bases in between. Germline CDR1 reads MNHEY; CDR2 reads SMNVEV (reference sequence). The CDR3 totals 14 residues. CDR3 sequence reads: CASSFGSPGTEAFF. CDR3 sequence (DNA): TGTGCCAGCAGTTTTGGGAGCCCGGGAACTGAAGCTTTCTTT.

This chain links TRBV5-1 with TRBJ2-5; 8 positions agree with TRBD2. V shed 0 bases, J shed 5 bases, and the junction held 6 bases outside the gene matches. Germline V gene data show CDR1 as SGHRS and CDR2 as YFSETQ. The CDR3 consists of 15 residues. The CDR3 here is CASSLAGLGGETQYF. CDR3 coding DNA: TGCGCCAGCAGCTTGGCGGGACTAGGGGGGGAGACCCAGTACTTC.

The chain employs TRBV29-1 and TRBJ1-2; D ambiguous. The CDR3 is 12 residues long. Germline values: CDR1 SQVTM, CDR2 ANQGSEA. V was cut by 2 bases and J by 6 bases, with 10 bases left in between. CDR3 region: CSVELAVNGYTF. CDR3 bases: TGCAGCGTTGAACTCGCGGTGAATGGCTACACCTTC.

The gene calls are TRBV10-2 and TRBJ1-1, with 10 bases aligning to TRBD1. Germline CDR1 WSHSY, CDR2 SAAADI. The CDR3 is made up of 15 amino acids. Trimming cost V 6 bases and J 4 bases; bases outside gene matches: 8. The DNA for the CDR3 is TGCGCCAGCAGCTATCCGGGACAGGGGTTCACTGAAGCTTTCTTT. Amino acids: CASSYPGQGFTEAFF.

The rearrangement links TRBV7-9 to TRBJ2-1, with D perhaps TRBD1 or TRBD2 (6 bases each). CDR3 length: 18 residues. The germline V gene has CDR1 SEHNR and CDR2 FQNEAQ (reference sequence). V lost 5 bases, J lost 4 bases, and 24 bases lay in between. In DNA form, the CDR3 reads TGTGCCAGCAGCGGGGCGGGCATATCGGGGGCCCCGTACAATGAGCAGTTCTTC. Its protein product is CASSGAGISGAPYNEQFF.

This clone was seen a few times. The chain links TRBV6-6 to TRBJ2-2, with D tentatively TRBD1 or TRBD2 (6 bases each). CDR3 size: 13 residues. Germline V gene lookup returns CDR1 MNHNY and CDR2 SVGAGI (reference sequence). V lost 5 bases, J lost 7 bases, and 11 bases lay in between. The CDR3 protein is CASSEGGGGELFF. Written as DNA, the CDR3 is TGTGCCAGCAGTGAGGGGGGAGGCGGGGAGCTGTTTTTT.

This chain links TRBV7-9 with TRBJ2-3; 9 bases fit TRBD2. CDR1 is SEHNR, CDR2 FQNEAQ, per germline (reference sequence). CDR3 size: 15 residues. Trimming at V came to 2 bases and at J to 0 bases, leaving 0 bases not matched to a gene. Here the CDR3 DNA reads TGTGCCAGCAGCTTACTAGCGGGGAGCACAGATACGCAGTATTTT. This encodes CASSLLAGSTDTQYF.

This sequence joins TRBV18 and TRBJ1-2; 12 nucleotides match TRBD1. Germline V gene sequence: CDR1 KGHSH, CDR2 LQKENI. The CDR3 has 15 residues. The V gene end was trimmed by 4 bases and the J gene end by 8 bases; junction bases not matched to a gene: 8. The CDR3 nucleotides read TGTGCCAGCTCACATCCGGGACAGGGGGCGAAGGGCTACACCTTC. Its translation is CASSHPGQGAKGYTF. The full variable domain, its missing parts supplied by reference TRBV18 and TRBJ1-2, is NAGVMQNPRHLVRRRGQEARLRCSPMKGHSHVYWYRQLPEEGLKFMVYLQKENIIDESGMPKERFSAEFPKEGPSILRIQQVVRGDSAAYFCASSHPGQGAKGYTFGSGTRLTVV.

J is TRBJ2-1 and V is TRBV5-1; 8 bases match TRBD2. J was trimmed by 4 bases and V by 3 bases; bases with no gene match: 9. Per germline, CDR1 SGHRS and CDR2 YFSETQ. The CDR3 consists of 16 residues. CDR3 sequence reads: CASSSAWGGGYNEQFF. The CDR3 region has the DNA TGCGCCAGCAGCTCCGCCTGGGGCGGGGGGTACAATGAGCAGTTCTTC.

This clone turned up a few times. The chain employs TRBV19 and TRBJ1-1; D is unresolved. Trimming removed 0 bases from V and 3 bases from J, with 5 bases in between. Germline loops: CDR1 LNHDA, CDR2 SQIVND (reference sequence). The CDR3 totals 13 residues. CDR3 nucleotides: TGTGCCAGTAGTATAGATGAGGACACTGAAGCTTTCTTT. Its translation is CASSIDEDTEAFF.

This sequence joins TRBV7-2 and TRBJ2-7; TRBD1 matches 8 bases. Trimming took 5 bases from V and 6 from J; bases not matched to a gene: 15. The CDR3 runs to 16 residues. Germline V gene data show CDR1 as SGHTA and CDR2 as FQGNSA. The CDR3 bases are TGTGCCAGCAGCAGTAGGTGGACAGGGACCTTTGTCGAGCAGTACTTC. Its translation is CASSSRWTGTFVEQYF.

This clone was found once. The V and J genes are TRBV27 and TRBJ2-5, with 11 bases identical to TRBD2. The germline V gene encodes CDR1 MNHEY and CDR2 SMNVEV (reference sequence). The ends lost 4 bases at V and 5 bases at J; junction bases unmatched: 15. This CDR3 has 18 residues. CDR3 nucleotide sequence: TGTGCCAGCAGTTCCCGGCCCCCTAGCGGGGGGAGAGTGGAGACCCAGTACTTC. It yields the protein CASSSRPPSGGRVETQYF.